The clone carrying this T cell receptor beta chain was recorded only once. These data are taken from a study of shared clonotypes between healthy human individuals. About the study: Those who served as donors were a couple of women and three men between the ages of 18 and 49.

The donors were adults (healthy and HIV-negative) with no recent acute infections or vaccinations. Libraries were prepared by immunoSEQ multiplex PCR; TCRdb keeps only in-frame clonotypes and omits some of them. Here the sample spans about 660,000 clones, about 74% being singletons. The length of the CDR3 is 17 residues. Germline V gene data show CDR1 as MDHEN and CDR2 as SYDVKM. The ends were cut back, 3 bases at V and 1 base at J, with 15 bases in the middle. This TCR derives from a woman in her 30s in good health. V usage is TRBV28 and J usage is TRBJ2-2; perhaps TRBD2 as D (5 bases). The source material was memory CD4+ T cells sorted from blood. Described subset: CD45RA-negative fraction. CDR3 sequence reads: CASSLDFGVENTGELFF. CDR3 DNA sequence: TGTGCCAGCAGTTTGGATTTCGGGGTCGAGAACACCGGGGAGCTGTTTTTT.